This TCR beta chain came from a study of shared clonotypes between healthy human individuals. Looking at the study overall: Three CD4 naive, three CD4 memory, two CD8 naive and one CD8 memory plate were used per donor.

V lost 4 bases and J lost 4; bases outside the gene matches: 4. The V gene's germline CDR1 is SGHNT and CDR2 YYREEE (reference sequence). The CDR3 runs 13 residues. The naive CD8 fraction comprised CD45RO-negative cells positively selected for CCR7 and excluded terminally differentiated effector memory CD45RA+ cells. The method was immunoSEQ multiplex PCR; TCRdb's version includes in-frame clones alone and lacks a portion of them. The data contain about 2 million clones, about 95% of them singletons. This sequence was found in a young man in good health. The specimen sequenced was naive CD8+ T cells sorted from blood. The gene calls are TRBV5-4 and TRBJ1-1, with TRBD1 matching over 7 bases. This chain's CDR3 is CASSTRDSTEAFF. Written as DNA, the CDR3 is TGTGCCAGCAGCACCAGGGACAGCACTGAAGCTTTCTTT.